Following are 26 T cell receptor beta chains from one sample sequenced in a study of T cell repertoires in cytomegalovirus infection. TCRdb re-called the reads with MiXCR, one entry per CDR3 protein. The data show hundreds of thousands of distinct CDR3 sequences, 15% to 20% seen once. The sequenced sample was PBMCs. Receptor source: a human donor in good health (CMV status not recorded). Some clones in this sample may be carry-over from other donors' samples.

The chain joins TRBV20-1 to TRBJ2-7; 10 bases line up with TRBD2. This CDR3 spans 15 amino acids. J lost 0 bases, V lost 2 bases, and 4 bases had no gene match. Germline values: CDR1 DFQATT, CDR2 SNEGSKA (reference sequence). In DNA, the CDR3 is TGCAGTGCTAGATCATCTAGCGGGAGCTCCTACGAGCAGTACTTC. As protein: CSARSSSGSSYEQYF.

This clonotype was picked up a small number of times. This chain joins TRBV20-1 and TRBJ2-3; TRBD2 is a possible D gene (5 bases). The CDR3 totals 13 residues. Germline-derived CDR1 and CDR2 are DFQATT and SNEGSKA (reference sequence). Trimming shortened V by 3 bases and J by 2 bases, and 9 bases separated the two germline ends. The DNA for the CDR3 is TGCAGTGCTAGGCTAGCCCCCACAGATACGCAGTATTTT. It translates to CSARLAPTDTQYF.

This clonotype occurred a few times. This sequence joins TRBV20-1 and TRBJ2-5; TRBD1 might be the D (5 bases). The V gene's germline CDR1 is DFQATT and CDR2 SNEGSKA (reference sequence). The V end was cut by 1 base, the J end by 4 bases, with 13 bases between. This CDR3 is built from 14 residues. The CDR3 nucleotides read TGCAGTGCTAGAGTCGCAGGGTATCGAGAGACCCAGTACTTC. Translation: CSARVAGYRETQYF.

Only a few counts were recorded for this clonotype. This chain links TRBV5-6 with TRBJ2-2; possible D gene TRBD1, 5 bases. Germline CDR1 and CDR2: SGHDT and YYEEEE. V was trimmed by 0 bases and J by 0 bases, leaving 9 bases between them. There are 16 residues in the CDR3. The DNA for the CDR3 is TGTGCCAGCAGCTTGGTGGGGCAGACGAACACCGGGGAGCTGTTTTTT. Protein product: CASSLVGQTNTGELFF.

This clonotype showed up many times. This chain joins TRBV28 and TRBJ1-4; 7 bases line up with TRBD1. The germline V gene has CDR1 MDHEN and CDR2 SYDVKM. Germline trimming cut 7 bases from V and 4 bases from J; bases unmatched to any gene: 12. The CDR3 covers 16 residues. CDR3 bases: TGTGCCAGCAAGGGGACAGCGAGGGAATATAATGAAAAACTGTTTTTT. Translation: CASKGTAREYNEKLFF.

This clonotype was counted only a few times. The V gene is TRBV5-4, the J gene TRBJ2-1; possibly TRBD2 for D (5 bases). The CDR3 extends over 13 amino acids. CDR1 and CDR2 (germline): SGHNT, YYREEE (reference sequence). V lost 6 bases, J lost 8 bases, and 15 bases lay in between. The CDR3, as DNA: TGTGCCAGCACACGGGCTAGCAGCGATGAGCAGTTCTTC. It is translated as CASTRASSDEQFF.

This clonotype was found once. The CDR3, as DNA: TGTGCCATCGTTCCGGGGGCCATGTTCCTCGACGAGCAGTACTTC. This sequence encodes CAIVPGAMFLDEQYF. The chain has TRBV6-1 and TRBJ2-7; TRBD1 or TRBD2 may be the D gene (6 bases each). Looked up from germline, CDR1 is MNHNS and CDR2 is SASEGT. CDR3 length: 15 residues. V lost 10 bases and J 5 bases, leaving 24 bases between the germline ends.

This clonotype was picked up a small number of times. The chain joins TRBV12-3 or TRBV12-4 to TRBJ1-1; 11 positions match TRBD1. J lost 6 bases, V lost 3 bases, and 6 bases had no gene match. The CDR3 consists of 15 residues. Written as DNA, the CDR3 is TGTGCCAGCAGTTTGCGACAGGGACAGGGGGCTGAAGCTTTCTTT. Its protein product is CASSLRQGQGAEAFF.

The chain carries TRBV20-1 and TRBJ2-6; unclear D gene. From germline, CDR1 is DFQATT and CDR2 SNEGSKA (reference sequence). The CDR3 is 17 amino acids. V dropped 1 base and J dropped 0 bases, with 13 bases sitting between them. Written as DNA, the CDR3 is TGCAGTGCTAGAGCCAGACGTAGAGGCTCTGGGGCCAACGTCCTGACTTTC. Translating it yields CSARARRRGSGANVLTF.

The gene calls are TRBV15 and TRBJ1-2; the match to TRBD1 covers 8 bases. The CDR3 has 15 residues. CDR1 and CDR2 from the germline V gene are LNHNV and YYDKDF (reference sequence). V shed 0 bases and J 4 bases; nucleotides not matched to a gene: 4. The CDR3 nucleotides read TGTGCCACCAGCAGAGATCCGGGACAGGCCTATGGCTACACCTTC. Its translation is CATSRDPGQAYGYTF.

This clonotype was counted only a few times. This rearrangement joins TRBV7-2 to TRBJ2-5; perhaps TRBD1 as D (5 bases). The germline V gene encodes CDR1 SGHTA and CDR2 FQGNSA. The CDR3 consists of 14 residues. Trimming left V 5 bases short and J 1 base short, with 11 bases between. The CDR3 nucleotides are TGTGCCAGCAGCCCGTCAGGGATCCAAGAGACCCAGTACTTC. Translated, it gives CASSPSGIQETQYF.

The chain uses TRBV20-1 and TRBJ1-5; possible D gene TRBD1, 5 bases. The CDR3 is 12 amino acids. Germline V CDR1 and CDR2: DFQATT, SNEGSKA (reference sequence). V lost 6 bases to trimming and J lost 3 bases, with 9 bases between them. This chain's CDR3 is CSAEGTNQPQHF. The CDR3, as DNA: TGCAGTGCGGAGGGGACCAATCAGCCCCAGCATTTT.

Only a few counts were recorded for this clonotype. The chain uses TRBV7-2 and TRBJ2-7; D is unresolved. The CDR3 is 15 amino acids. The germline V gene has CDR1 SGHTA and CDR2 FQGNSA. V gave up 1 base and J gave up 3 bases, with 13 bases separating them. CDR3 amino acids: CASSLVGSANYEQYF. CDR3 in DNA: TGTGCCAGCAGCTTAGTGGGGTCTGCGAACTACGAGCAGTACTTC.

The chain employs TRBV20-1 and TRBJ2-1; TRBD2 agrees at 10 bases. V lost 3 bases and J lost 12; bases outside the gene matches: 8. This CDR3 region has 13 residues. Looked up from germline, CDR1 is DFQATT and CDR2 is SNEGSKA (reference sequence). The CDR3 sequence: CSASSLAGVLQFF. The CDR3 region has the DNA TGCAGTGCTAGTAGCCTAGCGGGAGTCTTGCAGTTCTTC.

In its sample, this clonotype was seen many times. V and J are TRBV7-8 and TRBJ2-5; TRBD2 aligns across 12 bases. Unmatched junction bases numbered 6, after V lost 1 base and J lost 0 bases. Germline CDR1 and CDR2: SGHVS and FQNEAQ. The CDR3 loop spans 18 amino acids. The CDR3 DNA reads TGTGCCAGCAGCTTAGTCCTAGCGGGGGGGGGGGACCAAGAGACCCAGTACTTC. As protein: CASSLVLAGGGDQETQYF.

This clonotype has a count of ten or more. The J gene is TRBJ2-1, the V gene TRBV6-5, with 8 positions matching TRBD1. The CDR3 covers 14 residues. Germline V gene data show CDR1 as MNHEY and CDR2 as SVGAGI. The J segment lost 2 bases and the V segment lost 7 bases, leaving 4 bases of the junction unmatched. CDR3 in amino acids: CASKRGQAYNEQFF. DNA of the CDR3: TGTGCCAGCAAGAGGGGACAGGCCTACAATGAGCAGTTCTTC.

This clonotype was seen many times. The V gene is TRBV7-2, the J gene TRBJ1-3; 7 bases agree with TRBD1. The CDR3 sequence is 16 residues long. Trimming removed 5 bases from V and 0 bases from J; junction bases left unmatched: 7. The V gene's germline CDR1 is SGHTA and CDR2 FQGNSA. The CDR3: CASSPTGPGSGNTIYF. CDR3 nucleotides: TGTGCCAGCAGCCCGACAGGGCCAGGCTCTGGAAACACCATATATTTT.

The chain employs TRBV7-9 and TRBJ1-3, with a possible D match to TRBD1 (5 bases). Germline V gene data show CDR1 as SEHNR and CDR2 as FQNEAQ (reference sequence). V was pared by 5 bases and J by 0 bases, with 20 bases between. This CDR3 spans 18 amino acids. DNA for the CDR3: TGTGCCAGCAGCCTCACAACTGGGGGTCCAAGCTCTGGAAACACCATATATTTT. Translated, it gives CASSLTTGGPSSGNTIYF.

This sequence joins TRBV9 and TRBJ2-5, with D hard to call. V gave up 0 bases and J gave up 4 bases, with 13 bases separating them. Germline CDR1 and CDR2: SGDLS and YYNGEE. The CDR3 totals 15 residues. DNA for the CDR3: TGTGCCAGCAGCGTAGGGAGTGACGGACGAGAGACCCAGTACTTC. Translated: CASSVGSDGRETQYF.

This clonotype was seen only a few times. The CDR3, as DNA: TGTGCCAGCAGTCGCGGGGGGGCAATAGATACGCAGTATTTT. Its translation is CASSRGGAIDTQYF. J is TRBJ2-3 and V is TRBV6-1; TRBD2 matches at 9 bases. This CDR3 comprises 14 residues. Germline lookup yields CDR1 MNHNS and CDR2 SASEGT. The V segment lost 5 bases and the J segment 5 bases; nucleotides outside the gene matches: 5.

This clonotype was detected only a few times. The chain combines TRBV19 with TRBJ2-7; 10 bases are shared with TRBD2. V shed 8 bases and J 0 bases; nucleotides not matched to a gene: 1. Germline V gives CDR1 LNHDA, CDR2 SQIVND (reference sequence). This CDR3 comprises 13 residues. CDR3 amino acids: CASGLAASYEQYF. CDR3 sequence (DNA): TGTGCCAGTGGACTAGCGGCCTCCTACGAGCAGTACTTC.

This clonotype was seen ten or more times. The genes are TRBV7-2 and TRBJ2-7; D is undetermined. Germline CDR1 SGHTA, CDR2 FQGNSA. The CDR3 consists of 11 residues. V lost 5 bases, J lost 1 base, and 3 bases lay in between. The CDR3 loop reads CASSPSYEQYF. CDR3 in DNA: TGTGCCAGCAGCCCATCCTACGAGCAGTACTTC.

V usage is TRBV20-1 and J usage is TRBJ2-3; D is perhaps TRBD2 (6 bases). In germline, CDR1 is DFQATT, CDR2 SNEGSKA (reference sequence). V was shortened by 3 bases and J by 6 bases, with 13 bases between the two germline ends. This CDR3 is built from 13 residues. Here the CDR3 DNA reads TGCAGTGCTAGCGGGAGCCGTCTGGATACGCAGTATTTT. Amino acid sequence: CSASGSRLDTQYF.

The rearrangement joins TRBV24-1 to TRBJ1-2, with D possibly matching TRBD1 (5 bases). The CDR3 loop spans 12 amino acids. V lost 2 bases to trimming and J lost 7 bases, with 7 bases between them. CDR1 and CDR2 from the germline V gene are KGHDR and SFDVKD. The CDR3 spells CATSDYQGGYTF. The DNA of the CDR3 is TGTGCCACCAGTGATTATCAGGGTGGCTACACCTTC.

CDR3 bases: TGTGCCAGCAGCCAAGTGGGAAGGGGCTACACCTTC. This codes for CASSQVGRGYTF. This sequence joins TRBV3-1 and TRBJ1-2; D remains unclear. Trimming stripped 1 base from V and 8 bases from J, with 8 bases between. Germline loops: CDR1 LGHDT, CDR2 YNNKEL (reference sequence). The CDR3 has 12 amino acids.

In its sample, this clonotype was seen a few times. The rearrangement uses TRBV5-1 and TRBJ2-1, with 11 bases aligning to TRBD1. Germline CDR1 SGHRS, CDR2 YFSETQ. The V gene end was trimmed by 1 base and the J gene end by 8 bases; junction bases not matched to a gene: 11. The CDR3 has 17 residues. CDR3 nucleotide sequence: TGCGCCAGCAGCTTGCCTCGCGGGACAGGGGGTTTCGATGAGCAGTTCTTC. It codes for CASSLPRGTGGFDEQFF.